The source of this TCR beta chain is a study of blood T cell repertoires in COVID-19. The V gene lost 3 bases and the J gene lost 3 bases, with 9 bases spanning the gap. Germline-derived CDR1 and CDR2 are SGHRS and YFSETQ. CDR3 length: 13 residues. Repertoires were generated with immunoSEQ multiplex PCR, while TCRdb's copy carries only in-frame clones and drops some. The profile shows hundreds of thousands of clones, about 80% of them singletons. Sequencing was performed on peripheral blood. The sequence was obtained from a woman older than 75 with acute or convalescent COVID-19. The V call is TRBV5-1, the J call TRBJ1-2; D possibly corresponds to TRBD1 (5 bases). The CDR3 sequence: CASSSQGDYGYTF. The DNA for the CDR3 is TGCGCCAGCAGCTCCCAGGGCGACTATGGCTACACCTTC. Full variable domain (missing parts from reference TRBV5-1 and TRBJ1-2): KAGVTQTPRYLIKTRGQQVTLSCSPISGHRSVSWYQQTPGQGLQFLFEYFSETQRNKGNFPGRFSGRQFSNSRSEMNVSTLELGDSALYLCASSSQGDYGYTFGSGTRLTVV.